These T cell receptor beta chains were read from a single sample in a study of blood T cell repertoires in COVID-19. Data came from immunoSEQ multiplex PCR; TCRdb stores just in-frame clones and leaves some out. Among some 400,000 clones listed, around 90% were seen once. Sequencing was done on a sample of peripheral blood. The source of these receptors is a human donor in a cohort sampled during active COVID-19. The CDR3 runs from the conserved cysteine through the conserved F or W. D genes are given only for firm matches. Size values are once, few and many counts, or a class for expanded clones, and some rows have none.

TRBJ1-2,.,TRBV7-9,.,CASSLTVDGYTF,TGTGCCAGCAGCTTAACGGTTGATGGCTACACCTTC
TRBJ1-1,.,TRBV7-6,.,CASSALQGLGTEAFF,TGTGCCAGCAGCGCCTTACAGGGTCTAGGCACTGAAGCTTTCTTT
TRBJ2-1,TRBD1,TRBV13,.,CASSPGQMVLPFF,TGTGCCAGCAGTCCGGGACAGATGGTTCTTCCGTTCTTC
TRBJ2-1,TRBD2,TRBV5-4,.,CASSLVLAGGEEQFF,TGTGCCAGCAGCTTGGTGTTAGCGGGGGGGGAAGAGCAGTTCTTC
TRBJ2-7,.,TRBV6-1,.,CASSEGGAGAHEQYF,TGTGCCAGCAGTGAGGGTGGGGCAGGGGCTCACGAGCAGTACTTC
TRBJ1-1,.,TRBV5-4,once,CASRKGRTEAFF,TGTGCCAGCAGGAAGGGGAGGACTGAAGCTTTCTTT
TRBJ2-3,.,TRBV28,.,CASSPPGTDTQYF,TGTGCCAGCAGTCCCCCCGGCACAGATACGCAGTATTTT
TRBJ2-3,.,TRBV10-2,once,CASSDQRRDSDTQYF,TGCGCCAGCAGTGACCAACGGCGGGATTCAGATACGCAGTATTTT
TRBJ2-1,.,TRBV9,.,CASSVTRSGLANNEQFF,TGTGCCAGCAGCGTAACCCGCTCGGGACTGGCAAACAATGAGCAGTTCTTC
TRBJ2-7,.,TRBV5-1,.,CASSSRDPFYEQYF,TGCGCCAGCAGCTCCCGGGATCCCTTCTACGAGCAGTACTTC
TRBJ2-5,.,TRBV28,.,CASNESGETQYF,TGTGCCAGCAATGAGTCCGGAGAGACCCAGTACTTC
TRBJ2-6,TRBD1,TRBV28,.,CATETGTGLSGANVLTF,TGTGCCACCGAGACCGGGACAGGGCTGTCTGGGGCCAACGTCCTGACTTTC
TRBJ2-7,.,TRBV7-9,.,CASSFSTGSQIVGEQYF,TGTGCCAGCAGCTTTTCGACAGGATCACAAATCGTAGGCGAGCAGTACTTC
TRBJ1-1,.,TRBV5-4,.,CASSASRTAVSTEAFF,TGTGCCAGCAGCGCAAGTCGGACAGCCGTCTCCACTGAAGCTTTCTTT
TRBJ2-1,.,TRBV7-7,once,CASSLRAGGHNEQFF,TGTGCCAGCAGCTTACGGGCAGGGGGGCACAATGAGCAGTTCTTC
TRBJ2-1,.,TRBV4-1,.,CASSQVGSYNEQFF,TGCGCCAGCAGCCAAGTTGGCAGTTACAATGAGCAGTTCTTC
TRBJ1-1,TRBD1,TRBV20-1,.,CSASIATGNWDTEAFF,TGCAGTGCTAGTATCGCGACAGGGAATTGGGACACTGAAGCTTTCTTT
TRBJ2-2,TRBD2,TRBV5-1,.,CASSLGGTSSNTGELFF,TGCGCCAGCAGCTTGGGCGGGACTAGTTCGAACACCGGGGAGCTGTTTTTT
TRBJ2-7,TRBD2,TRBV5-6,.,CASSLNPMTSGSYEQYF,TGTGCCAGCAGCTTGAATCCCATGACTAGCGGGAGTTACGAGCAGTACTTC
TRBJ1-2,.,TRBV10-3,.,CAISEVVRPSNYGYTF,TGTGCCATCAGTGAGGTAGTCAGGCCAAGCAACTATGGCTACACCTTC
TRBJ2-1,.,TRBV5-1,many,CASSSWSSSGNEQFF,TGCGCCAGCAGCTCCTGGTCTAGTTCGGGGAATGAGCAGTTCTTC
TRBJ2-7,.,TRBV27,.,CASSLFRDEQYF,TGTGCCAGCAGTTTATTTCGGGACGAGCAGTACTTC
TRBJ1-4,.,TRBV5-1,once,CASSLGITGIGEKLFF,TGCGCCAGCAGCTTAGGTATAACAGGGATCGGTGAAAAACTGTTTTTT
TRBJ2-2,.,TRBV11-2,.,CASSLDRRGLAGELFF,TGTGCCAGCAGCTTAGATAGGAGGGGGCTGGCCGGGGAGCTGTTTTTT
TRBJ2-6,.,TRBV5-1,.,CASSRSSGANVLTF,TGCGCCAGCAGCCGGAGCTCTGGGGCCAACGTCCTGACTTTC
TRBJ1-6,TRBD1,TRBV27,.,CASSLSVEDRALFRSGSPLHF,TGTGCCAGCAGTTTAAGTGTGGAGGACAGGGCCCTCTTCAGATCGGGTTCACCCCTCCACTTT
TRBJ1-3,TRBD1,TRBV11-2,once,CASSSWTGAGNTIYF,TGTGCCAGCAGCTCCTGGACAGGGGCTGGAAACACCATATATTTT
TRBJ2-2,.,TRBV19,.,CASSIPGSNTGELFF,TGTGCCAGTAGTATTCCAGGGTCGAACACCGGGGAGCTGTTTTTT
TRBJ1-1,.,TRBV27,.,CASSPTYLDSPDTEAFF,TGTGCCAGCAGTCCTACCTACCTGGACAGTCCCGACACTGAAGCTTTCTTT
TRBJ1-1,TRBD1,TRBV5-4,few,CASSPGGMNTEAFF,TGTGCCAGCAGCCCAGGGGGCATGAACACTGAAGCTTTCTTT
TRBJ2-3,.,TRBV3-1/TRBV3-2,.,CASSQEGADTQYF,TGTGCCAGCAGCCAGGAGGGCGCAGATACGCAGTATTTT
TRBJ1-1,TRBD1,TRBV7-8,few,CASSLVRGQGTEAFF,TGTGCCAGCAGCTTAGTTAGGGGGCAGGGCACTGAAGCTTTCTTT
TRBJ1-1,.,TRBV5-1,.,CASSSTGNTEAFF,TGCGCCAGCAGCTCCACCGGGAACACTGAAGCTTTCTTT
TRBJ2-3,.,TRBV2,.,CASSERGEGIVTDTQYF,TGTGCCAGCAGTGAAAGGGGGGAGGGAATTGTGACAGATACGCAGTATTTT
TRBJ2-1,TRBD2,TRBV7-3,.,CASSLEAGDDNEQFF,TGTGCCAGCAGCTTAGAGGCGGGAGACGACAATGAGCAGTTCTTC
TRBJ2-1,TRBD2,TRBV5-5,.,CASSFLAGEISSYNEQFF,TGTGCCAGCAGCTTTCTAGCGGGGGAGATTAGCTCCTACAATGAGCAGTTCTTC
TRBJ2-7,.,TRBV6-5,.,CASSGFGHGYEQYF,TGTGCCAGCAGCGGCTTCGGACACGGGTACGAGCAGTACTTC
TRBJ2-3,.,TRBV4-1,.,CASSQESWRPTQADTQYF,TGCGCCAGCAGCCAAGAATCTTGGCGGCCAACACAGGCAGATACGCAGTATTTT
TRBJ1-6,TRBD1,TRBV19,.,CASSSRPGTDNSPLHF,TGTGCCAGTAGTTCGCGTCCCGGGACAGATAATTCACCCCTCCACTTT
TRBJ1-5,TRBD1,TRBV5-1,.,CASITGGEGNQPQHF,TGCGCCAGCATAACAGGGGGCGAGGGCAATCAGCCCCAGCATTTT
TRBJ1-5,.,TRBV12-2,.,CASRQVGGLGMYSNQPQHF,TGTGCAAGTCGCCAAGTGGGGGGGCTGGGGATGTATAGCAATCAGCCCCAGCATTTT
TRBJ2-4,.,TRBV10-3,.,CAISENREAKNIQYF,TGTGCCATCAGTGAGAACCGAGAGGCCAAAAACATTCAGTACTTC
TRBJ2-7,.,TRBV6-2/TRBV6-3,.,CASSYVEAYEQYF,TGTGCCAGCAGTTACGTTGAGGCGTACGAGCAGTACTTC
TRBJ1-2,TRBD1,TRBV6-6,.,CASSHTPGQGLGYTF,TGTGCCAGCAGCCACACCCCGGGACAGGGTCTTGGCTACACCTTC
TRBJ1-2,.,TRBV5-8,.,CASSLDDRTNYGYTF,TGTGCCAGCAGCTTGGATGACAGGACTAACTATGGCTACACCTTC
TRBJ2-7,TRBD2,TRBV5-1,.,CASSLAAGEGTYEQYF,TGCGCCAGCAGCTTGGCCGCGGGAGAGGGAACCTACGAGCAGTACTTC
TRBJ1-4,.,TRBV4-1,.,CASSPVGRERAEKLFF,TGCGCCAGCAGCCCCGTCGGGAGGGAAAGGGCTGAAAAACTGTTTTTT
TRBJ2-2,.,TRBV5-1,.,CASSLGGAYTGELFF,TGCGCCAGCAGCTTGGGTGGGGCCTACACCGGGGAGCTGTTTTTT
TRBJ1-2,TRBD1,TRBV2,.,CASGQGTGYTF,TGTGCCAGCGGACAGGGGACTGGCTACACCTTC
TRBJ2-7,.,TRBV4-2,.,CASSQEGPGQVYEQYF,TGTGCCAGCAGCCAGGAGGGCCCAGGCCAAGTCTACGAGCAGTACTTC
TRBJ2-1,TRBD2,TRBV18,once,CASSPGLAGRNEQFF,TGTGCCAGCTCACCGGGACTAGCGGGAAGGAATGAGCAGTTCTTC
TRBJ2-2,TRBD1,TRBV10-3,.,CATHRDRENTGELFF,TGTGCCACTCACCGGGACAGGGAAAACACCGGGGAGCTGTTTTTT
TRBJ1-1,TRBD1,TRBV5-4,.,CASSRDRGAEAFF,TGTGCCAGCAGCCGAGACAGGGGAGCTGAAGCTTTCTTT
TRBJ2-3,TRBD2,TRBV9,.,CASSPRSGRPDTQYF,TGTGCCAGCAGCCCCCGGAGCGGGAGGCCGGATACGCAGTATTTT
TRBJ1-5,.,TRBV19,.,CASRDPPTNQPQHF,TGTGCCAGCAGGGATCCTCCAACCAATCAGCCCCAGCATTTT